A selection of T cell receptor beta chains follows, all from one sample in a study of CD8+ T cells in alopecia areata. Produced via immunoSEQ multiplex PCR; TCRdb's table is partial and in-frame only. Counted here are around 210,000 clones, more than 50% occurring once; the ten biggest clones make up roughly 5.3%. Sequencing used CD8+ T cells sorted from blood. The receptors stem from a human donor in good health. Both conserved end residues are part of each CDR3. D genes are given only for firm matches. The size entry is marked missing in some rows and otherwise reads once, few, many or a size class.

d_call: -
j_call: TRBJ2-2
clone_size: -
v_call: TRBV19
cdr3_aa: CASTSAGPTGELFF
cdr3_nt: TGTGCCAGTACAAGCGCAGGGCCTACCGGGGAGCTGTTTTTT

d_call: -
j_call: TRBJ2-7
clone_size: -
v_call: TRBV11-3
cdr3_aa: CASSWSSFDEQYF
cdr3_nt: TGTGCCAGTTCGTGGAGCTCCTTCGACGAGCAGTACTTC

d_call: TRBD1
j_call: TRBJ2-7
clone_size: -
v_call: TRBV30
cdr3_aa: CAWSGTGDYEQYF
cdr3_nt: TGTGCCTGGAGCGGGACAGGGGACTACGAGCAGTACTTC

d_call: -
j_call: TRBJ2-7
clone_size: -
v_call: TRBV30
cdr3_aa: CAWSRVGEAEQYF
cdr3_nt: TGTGCCTGGAGTCGGGTAGGGGAAGCCGAGCAGTACTTC

d_call: TRBD1
j_call: TRBJ1-6
clone_size: once
v_call: TRBV27
cdr3_aa: CASSQTGRSPLHF
cdr3_nt: TGTGCCAGCAGCCAGACAGGGCGATCACCCCTCCACTTT

d_call: -
j_call: TRBJ1-5
clone_size: -
v_call: TRBV29-1
cdr3_aa: CSVDEKVSNQPQHF
cdr3_nt: TGCAGCGTTGACGAAAAGGTTAGCAATCAGCCCCAGCATTTT

d_call: TRBD1
j_call: TRBJ2-1
clone_size: -
v_call: TRBV29-1
cdr3_aa: CSVAQGAKDEQFF
cdr3_nt: TGCAGCGTTGCTCAGGGGGCGAAGGATGAGCAGTTCTTC

d_call: TRBD1
j_call: TRBJ1-6
clone_size: -
v_call: TRBV11-3
cdr3_aa: CASSLRGQGFSPLHF
cdr3_nt: TGTGCCAGCAGCTTACGGGGACAGGGGTTTTCACCCCTCCACTTT

d_call: -
j_call: TRBJ2-7
clone_size: -
v_call: TRBV5-1
cdr3_aa: CASSLEGIAYEQYF
cdr3_nt: TGCGCCAGCAGCTTGGAGGGGATTGCCTACGAGCAGTACTTC

d_call: -
j_call: TRBJ1-2
clone_size: -
v_call: TRBV7-9
cdr3_aa: CASSPRAGADYGYTF
cdr3_nt: TGTGCCAGCAGCCCCAGGGCGGGGGCTGACTATGGCTACACCTTC

d_call: TRBD1
j_call: TRBJ1-2
clone_size: once
v_call: TRBV27
cdr3_aa: CASSTSFTGTARYGYTF
cdr3_nt: TGTGCCAGCAGCACTTCATTTACCGGGACAGCCCGCTATGGCTACACCTTC

d_call: TRBD1
j_call: TRBJ1-1
clone_size: -
v_call: TRBV7-9
cdr3_aa: CASSQSDRGQRNTEAFF
cdr3_nt: TGTGCCAGCAGCCAATCGGACAGGGGGCAAAGGAACACTGAAGCTTTCTTT

d_call: -
j_call: TRBJ1-5
clone_size: -
v_call: TRBV15
cdr3_aa: CATSSEWGGGQVNQPQHF
cdr3_nt: TGTGCCACCAGCTCAGAGTGGGGCGGGGGGCAGGTCAATCAGCCCCAGCATTTT

d_call: -
j_call: TRBJ2-5
clone_size: -
v_call: TRBV6-5
cdr3_aa: CASSVPGSQETQYF
cdr3_nt: TGTGCCAGCAGTGTTCCGGGGTCCCAAGAGACCCAGTACTTC

d_call: -
j_call: TRBJ2-7
clone_size: once
v_call: TRBV4-1
cdr3_aa: CASSQERGQLYEQYF
cdr3_nt: TGCGCCAGCAGCCAAGAGCGGGGACAGCTGTACGAGCAGTACTTC

d_call: -
j_call: TRBJ1-2
clone_size: -
v_call: TRBV18
cdr3_aa: CASSPQAETGGAVGYTF
cdr3_nt: TGTGCCAGCTCACCACAGGCGGAGACAGGAGGGGCAGTTGGCTACACCTTC

d_call: TRBD2
j_call: TRBJ2-5
clone_size: -
v_call: TRBV2
cdr3_aa: CASSEAGTSGETQYF
cdr3_nt: TGTGCCAGCAGTGAAGCCGGGACTAGCGGGGAGACCCAGTACTTC

d_call: -
j_call: TRBJ1-2
clone_size: -
v_call: TRBV10-2
cdr3_aa: CASSENYGYTF
cdr3_nt: TGCGCCAGCAGTGAAAACTATGGCTACACCTTC

d_call: -
j_call: TRBJ1-2
clone_size: -
v_call: TRBV29-1
cdr3_aa: CSVEDPRGLGYTF
cdr3_nt: TGCAGCGTTGAAGATCCCCGGGGGCTAGGCTACACCTTC

d_call: -
j_call: TRBJ2-1
clone_size: -
v_call: TRBV27
cdr3_aa: CASSPGGVPYNEQFF
cdr3_nt: TGTGCCAGCAGTCCAGGCGGGGTGCCCTACAATGAGCAGTTCTTC

d_call: -
j_call: TRBJ2-7
clone_size: -
v_call: TRBV6-5
cdr3_aa: CASSYSGTVAYEQYF
cdr3_nt: TGTGCCAGCAGTTACTCCGGGACGGTCGCCTACGAGCAGTACTTC

d_call: TRBD1
j_call: TRBJ1-2
clone_size: few
v_call: TRBV29-1
cdr3_aa: CSVEGQGRHGYTF
cdr3_nt: TGCAGCGTTGAGGGACAGGGGAGGCATGGCTACACCTTC

d_call: -
j_call: TRBJ2-7
clone_size: once
v_call: TRBV9
cdr3_aa: CASSFVVTGEQYF
cdr3_nt: TGTGCCAGCAGCTTTGTGGTGACTGGCGAGCAGTACTTC

d_call: TRBD2
j_call: TRBJ2-1
clone_size: -
v_call: TRBV29-1
cdr3_aa: CSVAGGSSYNEQFF
cdr3_nt: TGCAGCGTTGCCGGGGGGAGCTCCTACAATGAGCAGTTCTTC

d_call: -
j_call: TRBJ1-1
clone_size: -
v_call: TRBV5-5
cdr3_aa: CASSLDSPTEAFF
cdr3_nt: TGTGCCAGCAGCTTAGACAGCCCAACTGAAGCTTTCTTT

d_call: -
j_call: TRBJ1-2
clone_size: -
v_call: TRBV30
cdr3_aa: CATDGAGYTF
cdr3_nt: TGTGCCACGGACGGGGCGGGCTACACCTTC

d_call: TRBD2
j_call: TRBJ2-3
clone_size: -
v_call: TRBV29-1
cdr3_aa: CSVEETSGASAQYF
cdr3_nt: TGCAGCGTTGAAGAGACTAGCGGGGCCTCCGCGCAGTATTTT